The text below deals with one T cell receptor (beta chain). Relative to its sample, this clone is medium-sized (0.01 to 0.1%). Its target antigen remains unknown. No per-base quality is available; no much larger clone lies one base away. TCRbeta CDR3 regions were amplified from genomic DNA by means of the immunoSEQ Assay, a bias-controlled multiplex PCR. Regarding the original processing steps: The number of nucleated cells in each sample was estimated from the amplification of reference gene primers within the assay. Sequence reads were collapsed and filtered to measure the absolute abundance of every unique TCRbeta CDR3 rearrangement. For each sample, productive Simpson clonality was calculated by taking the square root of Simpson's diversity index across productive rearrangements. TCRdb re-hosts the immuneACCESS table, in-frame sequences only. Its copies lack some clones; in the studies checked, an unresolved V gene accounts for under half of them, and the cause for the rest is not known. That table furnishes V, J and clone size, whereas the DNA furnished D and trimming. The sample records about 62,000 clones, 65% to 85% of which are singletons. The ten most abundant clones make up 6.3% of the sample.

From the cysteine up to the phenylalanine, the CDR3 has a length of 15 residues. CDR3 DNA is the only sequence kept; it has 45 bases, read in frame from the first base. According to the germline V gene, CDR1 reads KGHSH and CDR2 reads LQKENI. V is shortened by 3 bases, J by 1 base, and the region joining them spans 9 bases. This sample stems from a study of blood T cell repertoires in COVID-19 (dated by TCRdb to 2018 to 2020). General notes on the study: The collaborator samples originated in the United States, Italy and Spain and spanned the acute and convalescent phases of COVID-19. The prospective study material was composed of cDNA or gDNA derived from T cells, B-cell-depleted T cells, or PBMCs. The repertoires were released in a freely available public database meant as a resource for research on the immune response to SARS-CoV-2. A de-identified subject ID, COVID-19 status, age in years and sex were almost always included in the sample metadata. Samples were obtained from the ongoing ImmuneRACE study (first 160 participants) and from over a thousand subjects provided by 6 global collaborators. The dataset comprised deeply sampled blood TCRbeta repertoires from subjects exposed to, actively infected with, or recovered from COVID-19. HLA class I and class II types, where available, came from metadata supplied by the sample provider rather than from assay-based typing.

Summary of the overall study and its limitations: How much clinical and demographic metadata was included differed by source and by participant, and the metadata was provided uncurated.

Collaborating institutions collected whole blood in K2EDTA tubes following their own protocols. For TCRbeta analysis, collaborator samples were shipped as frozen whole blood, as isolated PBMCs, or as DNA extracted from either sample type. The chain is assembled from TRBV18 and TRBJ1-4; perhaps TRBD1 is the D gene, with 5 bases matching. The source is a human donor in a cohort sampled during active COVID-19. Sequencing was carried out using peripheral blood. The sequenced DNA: TGTGCCAGCTCACCGTTGGGGGGAACTAATGAAAAACTGTTTTTT. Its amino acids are CASSPLGGTNEKLFF. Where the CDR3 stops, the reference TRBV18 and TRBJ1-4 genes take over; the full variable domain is NAGVMQNPRHLVRRRGQEARLRCSPMKGHSHVYWYRQLPEEGLKFMVYLQKENIIDESGMPKERFSAEFPKEGPSILRIQQVVRGDSAAYFCASSPLGGTNEKLFFGSGTQLSVL.